Included here is one T cell receptor (delta chain) sequence, with context. Its specificity is unknown. After alphabeta T cell depletion, CD3+ Vdelta1+ Vdelta2- thymocytes were sorted. Sorted Vdelta1+ thymocytes were 98% to 99.6% pure. The CDR3 covers 17 residues. Germline V gene data show CDR1 as TSWWSYY and CDR2 as QGS. The J segment lost 1 base and the V segment lost 3 bases, leaving 8 bases of the junction unmatched. This record belongs to a study of Vδ1+ human thymocytes. The template was reverse-transcribed extracted RNA. Pooled V-gene forward primers with one constant-region reverse primer generated the CDR3 amplicons by multiplex PCR. TCRdb re-processed the multiplex PCR reads via CATT. The data show roughly 50,000 delta-chain clones, about 15% seen once. Regarding the study as a whole: Unexpected Vdelta2 sequences could cause misinterpretation of bulk repertoire data. Approximately 20% of thymic delta-chain sequences were Vdelta2, with few Vdelta3, unlike blood Vdelta1+ controls. Highly polyclonal TRG and TRD repertoires with Gaussian CDR3 length distributions appeared in thymus.

The V call is TRDV1, the J call TRDJ1; 10 positions agree with TRDD3. The TCR sequence derives from a boy in the first two years of life who had congenital heart surgery. The sample comprised Vdelta1+ gamma-delta thymocytes from the thymus. Specified subset: FACS-sorted CD3+ TCRalphabeta- TCRVdelta1+ TCRVdelta2- thymocytes. The DNA for the CDR3 is TGTGCTCTTGGGGAGGTCGAGGGGGATACGCGCACCGATAAACTCATCTTT. Its protein product is CALGEVEGDTRTDKLIF.